The sequence of this TCR beta chain was determined in a study of blood T cell repertoires in COVID-19. The wider study: Researchers got acute and convalescent COVID-19 samples from the United States, Italy and Spain. T cells, B-cell-depleted T cells, or PBMCs provided the cDNA or gDNA that served as material.

There are 13 residues in the CDR3. Germline CDR1 reads MDHEN; CDR2 reads SYDVKM. Between the trimmed V and J ends, which lost 7 bases and 2 bases, there was a span of 8 bases. How the authors handled the data: Amplification of reference gene primers provided the estimated nucleated cell counts. Produced via immunoSEQ multiplex PCR; TCRdb's table is partial and in-frame only. That table is the source of V, J and clone size, and D and trimming were worked out from the DNA. This table holds 98,000 or so clones, 86% found once. This receptor was identified in a woman aged 60-70 years in a cohort sampled during active or convalescent COVID-19. This chain uses TRBV28 with TRBJ2-2; no clear D gene. Input material: peripheral blood. DNA of the CDR3: TGTGCCAGCATGGCTCCTAACACCGGGGAGCTGTTTTTT. Protein sequence: CASMAPNTGELFF.